The 5 T cell receptor beta chains listed next were all sequenced from one sample in a study of blood T cell repertoires in COVID-19. Measured with immunoSEQ multiplex PCR; TCRdb has only the in-frame clones, and not every one. Of around 170,000 clones detected, roughly 87% appear once; the ten largest clones hold around 7.3%. Sequencing was performed on peripheral blood. These TCRs come from a woman between 65 and 79 years old with COVID-19, enrolled during active disease.

V usage is TRBV28 and J usage is TRBJ1-2; D unresolved. The CDR3 consists of 15 residues. Germline assignment: CDR1 MDHEN and CDR2 SYDVKM. Trimming took 2 bases from V and 0 from J, leaving 10 bases between them. Here the CDR3 DNA reads TGTGCCAGCAGTTTAACAGCCGGGACTAACTATGGCTACACCTTC. It specifies CASSLTAGTNYGYTF.

This chain connects TRBV9 to TRBJ1-5; 7 nucleotides align to TRBD1. The CDR3 consists of 16 residues. Trimming removed 3 bases from V and 9 bases from J; junction bases left unmatched: 15. The germline gives CDR1 SGDLS, CDR2 YYNGEE. The CDR3 nucleotides read TGTGCCAGCAGCGCTCGAATAGGGACAGAGGTGTCGCCCCAGCATTTT. It codes for CASSARIGTEVSPQHF. Drawing the rest from reference TRBV9 and TRBJ1-5, the complete variable domain is DSGVTQTPKHLITATGQRVTLRCSPRSGDLSVYWYQQSLDQGLQFLIQYYNGEERAKGNILERFSAQQFPDLHSELNLSSLELGDSALYFCASSARIGTEVSPQHFGDGTRLSIL.

The chain couples TRBV10-1 to TRBJ1-1; tentative D call: TRBD1 (5 bases). This CDR3 region has 17 residues. CDR1 is WNHNN, CDR2 SYGVQD, per germline (reference sequence). V gave up 3 bases and J gave up 1 base, with 18 bases separating them. In nucleotides, the CDR3 is TGCGCCAGCAGTGATGGGGTCGCCGGGGGGAAGAACACTGAAGCTTTCTTT. This codes for CASSDGVAGGKNTEAFF.

The chain links TRBV5-8 to TRBJ1-1; tentative D call: TRBD1 (6 bases). The V end was cut by 3 bases, the J end by 5 bases, with 11 bases between. This CDR3 has 13 residues. Germline V lookup: CDR1 SGHTS, CDR2 YDEGEE. The CDR3 bases are TGTGCCAGCAGCTCCTACAGGGCGACTGAAGCTTTCTTT. Translating gives CASSSYRATEAFF.

The rearrangement links TRBV4-3 to TRBJ1-1; tentative D call: TRBD1 (6 bases). Germline CDR1 reads LGHNA; CDR2 reads YSLEER. This CDR3 has 15 residues. The V end lost 1 base, the J end lost 3 bases, and 12 bases lay between the germline ends. CDR3 residues: CASSQAGGQYTEAFF. The CDR3 DNA follows: TGCGCCAGCAGCCAAGCAGGTGGACAGTACACTGAAGCTTTCTTT.